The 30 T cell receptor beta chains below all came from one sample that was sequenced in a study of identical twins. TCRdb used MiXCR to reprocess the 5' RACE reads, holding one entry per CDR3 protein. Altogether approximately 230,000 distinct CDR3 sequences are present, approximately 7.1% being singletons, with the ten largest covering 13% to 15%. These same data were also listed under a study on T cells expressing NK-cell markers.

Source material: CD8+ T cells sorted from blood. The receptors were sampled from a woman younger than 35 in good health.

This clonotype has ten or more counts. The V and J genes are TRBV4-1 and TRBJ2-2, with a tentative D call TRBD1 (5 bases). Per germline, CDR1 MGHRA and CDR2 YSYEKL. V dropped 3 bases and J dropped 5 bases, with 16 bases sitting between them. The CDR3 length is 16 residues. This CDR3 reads CASSHSDTRRTGELFF. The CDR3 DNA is TGCGCCAGCAGCCATTCGGACACCCGAAGGACCGGGGAGCTGTTTTTT.

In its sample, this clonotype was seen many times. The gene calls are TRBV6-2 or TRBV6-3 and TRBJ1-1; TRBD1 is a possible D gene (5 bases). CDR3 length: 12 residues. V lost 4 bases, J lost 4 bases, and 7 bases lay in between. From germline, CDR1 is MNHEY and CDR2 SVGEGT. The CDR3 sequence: CASSWGTTEAFF. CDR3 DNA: TGTGCCAGCAGTTGGGGGACCACTGAAGCTTTCTTT.

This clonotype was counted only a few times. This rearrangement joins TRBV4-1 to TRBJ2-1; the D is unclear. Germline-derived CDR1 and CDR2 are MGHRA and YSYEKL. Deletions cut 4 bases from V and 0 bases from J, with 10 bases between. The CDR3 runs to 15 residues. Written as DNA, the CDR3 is TGCGCCAGCAGCCTTATCACGAGCTCCTACAATGAGCAGTTCTTC. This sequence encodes CASSLITSSYNEQFF.

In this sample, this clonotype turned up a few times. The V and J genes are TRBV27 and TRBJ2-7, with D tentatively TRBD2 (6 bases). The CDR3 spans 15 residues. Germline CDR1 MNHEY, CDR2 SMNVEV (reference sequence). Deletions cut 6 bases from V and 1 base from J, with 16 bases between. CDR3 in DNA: TGTGCCAGCAGAACTCTAGCGACTCCTTCCTACGAGCAGTACTTC. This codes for CASRTLATPSYEQYF.

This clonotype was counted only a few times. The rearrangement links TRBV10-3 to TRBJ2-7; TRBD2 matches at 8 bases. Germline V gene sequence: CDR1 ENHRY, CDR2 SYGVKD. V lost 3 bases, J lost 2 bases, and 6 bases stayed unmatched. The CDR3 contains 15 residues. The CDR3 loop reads CAISETSGATYEQYF. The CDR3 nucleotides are TGTGCCATCAGTGAAACTAGCGGTGCGACCTACGAGCAGTACTTC.

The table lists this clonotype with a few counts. Here the CDR3 reads CAWSELAGQETQYF. The DNA of the CDR3 is TGTGCCTGGAGTGAACTAGCGGGACAAGAGACCCAGTACTTC. The V call is TRBV30, the J call TRBJ2-5; 10 nucleotides align to TRBD2. CDR1 GTSNPN and CDR2 SVGIG come from the germline V gene (reference sequence). V lost 1 base and J lost 2; bases outside the gene matches: 1. The CDR3 consists of 14 residues.

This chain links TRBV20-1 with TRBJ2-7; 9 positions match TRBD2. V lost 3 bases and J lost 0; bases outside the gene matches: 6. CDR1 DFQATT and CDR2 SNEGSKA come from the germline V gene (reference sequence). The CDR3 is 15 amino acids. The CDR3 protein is CSASETSGFSYEQYF. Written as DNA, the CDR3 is TGCAGTGCTAGCGAGACTAGCGGCTTCTCCTACGAGCAGTACTTC.

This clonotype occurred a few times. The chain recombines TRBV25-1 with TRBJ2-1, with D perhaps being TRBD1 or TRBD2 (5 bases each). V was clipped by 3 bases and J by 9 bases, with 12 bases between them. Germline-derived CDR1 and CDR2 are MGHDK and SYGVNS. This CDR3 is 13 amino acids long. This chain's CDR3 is CASSDGTFGEQFF. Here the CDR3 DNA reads TGTGCCAGCAGTGACGGGACGTTCGGTGAGCAGTTCTTC.

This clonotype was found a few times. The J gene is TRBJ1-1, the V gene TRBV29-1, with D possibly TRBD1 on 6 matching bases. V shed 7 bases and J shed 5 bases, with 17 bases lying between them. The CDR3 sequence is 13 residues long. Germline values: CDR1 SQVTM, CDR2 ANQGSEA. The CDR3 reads CSAQRGASTEAFF. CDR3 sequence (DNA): TGCAGCGCACAGCGGGGGGCATCGACTGAAGCTTTCTTT.

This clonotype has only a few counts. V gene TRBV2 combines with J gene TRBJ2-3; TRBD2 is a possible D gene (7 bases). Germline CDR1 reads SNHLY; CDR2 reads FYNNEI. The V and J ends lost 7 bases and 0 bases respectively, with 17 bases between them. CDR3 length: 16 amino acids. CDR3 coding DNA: TGTGCCAGCACCAGAGAGGGGGGGGCTAGCACAGATACGCAGTATTTT. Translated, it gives CASTREGGASTDTQYF.

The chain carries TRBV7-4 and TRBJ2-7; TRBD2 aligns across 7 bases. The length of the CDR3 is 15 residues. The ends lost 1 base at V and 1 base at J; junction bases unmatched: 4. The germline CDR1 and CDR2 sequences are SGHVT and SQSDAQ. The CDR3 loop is CASSLVGRSSYEQYF. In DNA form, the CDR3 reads TGTGCCAGCAGCTTAGTCGGGAGGTCTTCCTACGAGCAGTACTTC.

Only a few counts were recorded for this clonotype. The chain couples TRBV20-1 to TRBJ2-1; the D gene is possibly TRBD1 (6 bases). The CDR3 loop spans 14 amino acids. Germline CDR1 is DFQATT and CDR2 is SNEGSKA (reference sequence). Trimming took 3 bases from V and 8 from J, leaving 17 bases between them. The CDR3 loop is CSASPPGDLYEQFF. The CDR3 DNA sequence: TGCAGTGCTAGCCCGCCAGGGGACCTCTATGAGCAGTTCTTC.

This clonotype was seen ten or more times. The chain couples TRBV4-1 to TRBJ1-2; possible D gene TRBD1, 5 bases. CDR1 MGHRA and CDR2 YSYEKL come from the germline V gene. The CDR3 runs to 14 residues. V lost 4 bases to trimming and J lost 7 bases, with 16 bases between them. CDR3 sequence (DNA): TGCGCCAGCAGCCGCCTGTTGGGGGAAGCTGGCTACACCTTC. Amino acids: CASSRLLGEAGYTF.

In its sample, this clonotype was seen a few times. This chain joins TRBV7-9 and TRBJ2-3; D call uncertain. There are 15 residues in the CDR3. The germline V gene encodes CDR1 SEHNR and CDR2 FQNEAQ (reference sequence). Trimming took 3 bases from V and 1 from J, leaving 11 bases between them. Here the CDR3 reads CASSFRLGGTDTQYF. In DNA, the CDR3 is TGTGCCAGCAGCTTCAGGCTGGGTGGCACAGATACGCAGTATTTT.

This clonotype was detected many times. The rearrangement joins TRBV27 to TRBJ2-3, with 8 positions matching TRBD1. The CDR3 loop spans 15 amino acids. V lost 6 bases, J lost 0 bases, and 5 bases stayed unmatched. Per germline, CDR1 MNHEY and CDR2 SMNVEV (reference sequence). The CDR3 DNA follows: TGTGCCAGCAGCCCCCGGGACAGGAGCACAGATACGCAGTATTTT. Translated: CASSPRDRSTDTQYF.

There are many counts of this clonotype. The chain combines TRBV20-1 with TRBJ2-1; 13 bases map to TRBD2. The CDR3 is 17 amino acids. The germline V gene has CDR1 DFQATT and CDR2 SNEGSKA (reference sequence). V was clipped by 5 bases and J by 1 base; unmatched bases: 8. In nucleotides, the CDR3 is TGCAGTGCTGAGTGGACTAGCGGGAGTTCTTCCTACAATGAGCAGTTCTTC. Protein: CSAEWTSGSSSYNEQFF.

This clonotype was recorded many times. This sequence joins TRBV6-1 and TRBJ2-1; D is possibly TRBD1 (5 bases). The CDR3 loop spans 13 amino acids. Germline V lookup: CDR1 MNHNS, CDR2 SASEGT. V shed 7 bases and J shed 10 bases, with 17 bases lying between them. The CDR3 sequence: CASNLLGAEEQFF. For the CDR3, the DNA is TGTGCCAGCAATCTGCTTGGGGCAGAAGAGCAGTTCTTC.

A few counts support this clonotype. CDR3 DNA sequence: TGTGCCAGCAGTCCCTGGACAGGGGGACGCGAGCAGTACTTC. This gives the protein CASSPWTGGREQYF. This chain joins TRBV27 and TRBJ2-7, with 10 bases lining up with TRBD1. Germline trimming cut 5 bases from V and 6 bases from J; bases unmatched to any gene: 7. Germline V gene lookup returns CDR1 MNHEY and CDR2 SMNVEV (reference sequence). The CDR3 runs 14 residues.

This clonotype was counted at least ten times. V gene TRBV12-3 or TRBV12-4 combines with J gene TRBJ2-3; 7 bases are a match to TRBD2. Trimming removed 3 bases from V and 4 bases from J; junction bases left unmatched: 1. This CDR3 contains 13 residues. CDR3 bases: TGTGCCAGCAGTTTGACTAGCCCAGATACGCAGTATTTT. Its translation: CASSLTSPDTQYF.

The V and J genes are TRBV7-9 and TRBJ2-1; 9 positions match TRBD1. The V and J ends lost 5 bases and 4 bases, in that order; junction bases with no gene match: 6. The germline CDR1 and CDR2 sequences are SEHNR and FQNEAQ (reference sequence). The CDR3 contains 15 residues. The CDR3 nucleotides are TGTGCCAGCAGCCCACCCGGGACAGGGTACAATGAGCAGTTCTTC. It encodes CASSPPGTGYNEQFF.

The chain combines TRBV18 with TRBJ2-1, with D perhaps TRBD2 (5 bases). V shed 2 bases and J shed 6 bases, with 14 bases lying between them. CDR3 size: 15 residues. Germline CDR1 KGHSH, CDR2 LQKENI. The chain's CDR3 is CASSPRPRGPNEQFF. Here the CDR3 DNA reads TGTGCCAGCTCACCAAGGCCGCGAGGGCCCAATGAGCAGTTCTTC.

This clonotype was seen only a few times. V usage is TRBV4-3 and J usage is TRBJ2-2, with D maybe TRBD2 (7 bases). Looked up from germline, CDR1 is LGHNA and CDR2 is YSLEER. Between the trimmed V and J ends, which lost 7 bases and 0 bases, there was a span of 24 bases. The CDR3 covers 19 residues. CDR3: CASTPGAGDTRPNTGELFF. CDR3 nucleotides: TGCGCCAGCACCCCGGGGGCGGGAGATACCCGACCGAACACCGGGGAGCTGTTTTTT.

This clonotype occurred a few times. The CDR3 loop reads CASRQFGRMNTEAFF. CDR3 bases: TGTGCCAGCAGACAGTTTGGAAGGATGAACACTGAAGCTTTCTTT. This chain links TRBV27 with TRBJ1-1; the D is unclear. Per germline, CDR1 MNHEY and CDR2 SMNVEV (reference sequence). The length of the CDR3 is 15 residues. V lost 6 bases to trimming and J lost 0 bases, with 14 bases between them.

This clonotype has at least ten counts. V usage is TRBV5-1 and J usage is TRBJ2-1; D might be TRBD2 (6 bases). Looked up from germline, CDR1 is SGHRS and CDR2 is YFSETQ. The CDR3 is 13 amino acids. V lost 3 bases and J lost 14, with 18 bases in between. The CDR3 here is CASSSVAALAEFF. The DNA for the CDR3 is TGCGCCAGCAGCTCCGTCGCGGCACTAGCTGAGTTCTTC.

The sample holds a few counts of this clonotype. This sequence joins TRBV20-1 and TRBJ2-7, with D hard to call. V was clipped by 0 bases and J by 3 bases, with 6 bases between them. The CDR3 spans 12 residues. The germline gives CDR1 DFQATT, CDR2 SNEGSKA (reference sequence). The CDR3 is CSARDFSYEQYF. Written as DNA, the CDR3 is TGCAGTGCTAGAGATTTTAGCTACGAGCAGTACTTC.

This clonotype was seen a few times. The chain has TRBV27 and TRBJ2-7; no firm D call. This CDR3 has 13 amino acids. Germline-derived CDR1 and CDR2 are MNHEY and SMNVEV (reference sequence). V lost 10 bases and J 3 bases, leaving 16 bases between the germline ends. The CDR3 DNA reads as TGTGCCACCTCTGGCCCTACCCGCTACGAGCAGTACTTC. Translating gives CATSGPTRYEQYF.

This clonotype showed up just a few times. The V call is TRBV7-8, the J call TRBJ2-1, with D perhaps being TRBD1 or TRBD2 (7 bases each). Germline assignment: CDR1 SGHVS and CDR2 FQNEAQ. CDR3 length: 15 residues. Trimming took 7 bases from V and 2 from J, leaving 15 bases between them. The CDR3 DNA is TGTGCCAGCACCCAGGGGGGGTCCCCCTACAATGAGCAGTTCTTC. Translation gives CASTQGGSPYNEQFF.

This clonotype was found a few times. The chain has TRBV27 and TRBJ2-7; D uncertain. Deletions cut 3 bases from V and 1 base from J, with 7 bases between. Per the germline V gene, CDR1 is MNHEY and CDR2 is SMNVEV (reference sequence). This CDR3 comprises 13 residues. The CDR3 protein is CASSFSRSYEQYF. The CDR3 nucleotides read TGTGCCAGCAGTTTTAGCAGGTCCTACGAGCAGTACTTC.

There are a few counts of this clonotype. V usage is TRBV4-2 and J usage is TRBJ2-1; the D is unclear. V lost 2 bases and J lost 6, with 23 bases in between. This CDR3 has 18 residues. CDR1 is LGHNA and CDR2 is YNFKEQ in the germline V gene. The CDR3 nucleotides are TGTGCCAGCAGCCAACTTTCTGTAGGGTTGCCATTCCTCAATGAGCAGTTCTTC. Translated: CASSQLSVGLPFLNEQFF.

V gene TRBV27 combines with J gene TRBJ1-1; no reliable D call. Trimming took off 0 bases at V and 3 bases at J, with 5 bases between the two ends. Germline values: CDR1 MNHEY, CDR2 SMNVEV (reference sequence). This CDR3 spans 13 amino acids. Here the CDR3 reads CASSLSRYTEAFF. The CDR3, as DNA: TGTGCCAGCAGTTTATCCCGGTACACTGAAGCTTTCTTT.